The rows below give T cell receptor beta chains drawn from one sample of a study of cytomegalovirus exposure and HLA in healthy donors. The assay was immunoSEQ multiplex PCR, and TCRdb's table has in-frame clones only and misses some. The sample yields under 200,000 clones, 80% to 90% seen once. What was sequenced was PBMCs. The receptors were sampled from a woman aged 25-40 years in good health and CMV-seronegative. The CDR3 runs from the conserved cysteine through the conserved F or W. The D gene is left open where the match is weak. Only some rows state a clone size, as once, few, many or a class for expanded clones.

J gene: TRBJ2-7
V gene: TRBV6-6
clone size: NA
D gene: TRBD1
CDR3 DNA: TGTGCCAGTAAACCAGGACAGGGGAGCTCCTACGAGCAGTACTTC
CDR3 protein: CASKPGQGSSYEQYF

J gene: TRBJ2-3
V gene: TRBV5-4
clone size: NA
D gene: TRBD2
CDR3 DNA: TGTGCCAGCAGCTGGAGCGGGGGGGTGGCAGATACGCAGTATTTT
CDR3 protein: CASSWSGGVADTQYF

J gene: TRBJ2-3
V gene: TRBV6-1
clone size: NA
D gene: NA
CDR3 DNA: TGTGCCATTTCGGACACTCTAGGTGGAGATACGCAGTATTTT
CDR3 protein: CAISDTLGGDTQYF

J gene: TRBJ2-3
V gene: TRBV5-1
clone size: NA
D gene: NA
CDR3 DNA: TGCGCCAGCAGCTCGCAGCGAATTAGCACAGATACGCAGTATTTT
CDR3 protein: CASSSQRISTDTQYF

J gene: TRBJ2-7
V gene: TRBV2
clone size: NA
D gene: TRBD2
CDR3 DNA: TGTGCCAGCAGCCCCTCCCCCGGCGGGAGCTACGAGCAGTACTTC
CDR3 protein: CASSPSPGGSYEQYF

J gene: TRBJ2-7
V gene: TRBV15
clone size: NA
D gene: TRBD1
CDR3 DNA: TGTGCCACCAGCAAAGGACAGGGACCGTACGAGCAGTACTTC
CDR3 protein: CATSKGQGPYEQYF

J gene: TRBJ2-7
V gene: TRBV27
clone size: NA
D gene: NA
CDR3 DNA: TGTGCCAGCAGTTTATCCCGTAGCGGTCCCCTAGACGAGCAGTACTTC
CDR3 protein: CASSLSRSGPLDEQYF

J gene: TRBJ1-6
V gene: TRBV5-4
clone size: NA
D gene: NA
CDR3 DNA: TGTGCCAGCAGCTCCCAGGGGTATCGGAATTCACCCCTCCACTTT
CDR3 protein: CASSSQGYRNSPLHF

J gene: TRBJ2-7
V gene: TRBV28
clone size: NA
D gene: NA
CDR3 DNA: TGTGCCAGCAGTTTATTCGGTCGGGACTGGTACGAGCAGTACTTC
CDR3 protein: CASSLFGRDWYEQYF

J gene: TRBJ2-1
V gene: TRBV5-8
clone size: NA
D gene: NA
CDR3 DNA: TGTGCCAGCAGCTATCATAGCTTCTATGAGCAGTTCTTC
CDR3 protein: CASSYHSFYEQFF

J gene: TRBJ2-3
V gene: TRBV5-1
clone size: NA
D gene: NA
CDR3 DNA: TGCGCCAGCAGCTTGCTCGGTAGCGCCCACTCCGGGGATACGCAGTATTTT
CDR3 protein: CASSLLGSAHSGDTQYF

J gene: TRBJ2-7
V gene: TRBV4-1
clone size: NA
D gene: NA
CDR3 DNA: TGCGCCAGCAGCTTAAGCCCCGGTTACGAGCAGTACTTC
CDR3 protein: CASSLSPGYEQYF

J gene: TRBJ2-1
V gene: TRBV11-2
clone size: NA
D gene: NA
CDR3 DNA: TGTGCCAGCAGCCTAGGGTTTCAGATCGTATACAATGAGCAGTTCTTC
CDR3 protein: CASSLGFQIVYNEQFF

J gene: TRBJ2-5
V gene: TRBV5-1
clone size: NA
D gene: TRBD1
CDR3 DNA: TGCGCCAGCAGCAGCCATACAGGGGGCCAAGAGACCCAGTACTTC
CDR3 protein: CASSSHTGGQETQYF

J gene: TRBJ2-2
V gene: TRBV27
clone size: NA
D gene: TRBD1
CDR3 DNA: TGTGCCAGCAGTTCGGGACAGGGCGCCACCGGGGAGCTGTTTTTT
CDR3 protein: CASSSGQGATGELFF

J gene: TRBJ1-1
V gene: TRBV6-5
clone size: NA
D gene: NA
CDR3 DNA: TGTGCCAGCAGTTACAGCGGTGTCACTGAAGCTTTCTTT
CDR3 protein: CASSYSGVTEAFF

J gene: TRBJ1-1
V gene: TRBV10-2
clone size: NA
D gene: TRBD1
CDR3 DNA: TGCGCCAGCAGTCGGACAGGGGGGAATGGTGAAGCTTTCTTT
CDR3 protein: CASSRTGGNGEAFF

J gene: TRBJ1-6
V gene: TRBV6-5
clone size: NA
D gene: NA
CDR3 DNA: TGTGCCAGCAGAGGAACAGGGTTCCGATCACCCCTCCACTTT
CDR3 protein: CASRGTGFRSPLHF

J gene: TRBJ2-3
V gene: TRBV5-6
clone size: few
D gene: NA
CDR3 DNA: TGTGCCAGCAGCCCGGGCACAGATACGCAGTATTTT
CDR3 protein: CASSPGTDTQYF

J gene: TRBJ2-1
V gene: TRBV27
clone size: NA
D gene: TRBD2
CDR3 DNA: TGTGCCAGCAGTTTAGGGGTAGCGGGAATCAATGAGCAGTTCTTC
CDR3 protein: CASSLGVAGINEQFF

J gene: TRBJ2-1
V gene: TRBV5-1
clone size: NA
D gene: NA
CDR3 DNA: TGCGCCAGCAGCTGGGGGGATGAGCAGTTCTTC
CDR3 protein: CASSWGDEQFF

J gene: TRBJ2-5
V gene: TRBV7-2
clone size: NA
D gene: NA
CDR3 DNA: TGTGCCAGCAGCTTAAGCAGGGAGACCCAGTACTTC
CDR3 protein: CASSLSRETQYF

J gene: TRBJ2-7
V gene: TRBV7-3
clone size: NA
D gene: TRBD2
CDR3 DNA: TGTGCCAGCAGCAATCTAGCGGGGGTGGGAGAGCAGTACTTC
CDR3 protein: CASSNLAGVGEQYF

J gene: TRBJ2-5
V gene: TRBV18
clone size: few
D gene: NA
CDR3 DNA: TGTGCCAGCTCACCGCCGAGAGAGACCCAGTACTTC
CDR3 protein: CASSPPRETQYF

J gene: TRBJ1-1
V gene: TRBV29-1
clone size: NA
D gene: TRBD1
CDR3 DNA: TGCAGCGTACTGACAGGGGGTAACACTGAAGCTTTCTTT
CDR3 protein: CSVLTGGNTEAFF

J gene: TRBJ1-2
V gene: TRBV5-1
clone size: NA
D gene: NA
CDR3 DNA: TGCGCCAGCAGCCTCGACTTGATTGGCTACACCTTC
CDR3 protein: CASSLDLIGYTF

J gene: TRBJ1-1
V gene: TRBV7-8
clone size: NA
D gene: NA
CDR3 DNA: TGTGCCAGCAGCCCCCCGAGGGGGAGAGGGTACGCTGAAGCTTTCTTT
CDR3 protein: CASSPPRGRGYAEAFF

J gene: TRBJ2-1
V gene: TRBV18
clone size: NA
D gene: NA
CDR3 DNA: TGTGCCAGCTCACCACAGACAGAGCAGTTCTTC
CDR3 protein: CASSPQTEQFF

J gene: TRBJ2-5
V gene: TRBV28
clone size: once
D gene: TRBD2
CDR3 DNA: TGTGCCAGCAGTACGTCTAAACGACTAGCAGAGACCCAGTACTTC
CDR3 protein: CASSTSKRLAETQYF

J gene: TRBJ2-1
V gene: TRBV7-9
clone size: NA
D gene: NA
CDR3 DNA: TGTGCCAGCAGCTTAGGGGGAGGTCTTAACCCCAATGAGCAGTTCTTC
CDR3 protein: CASSLGGGLNPNEQFF

J gene: TRBJ2-2
V gene: TRBV2
clone size: once
D gene: NA
CDR3 DNA: TGTGCCAGCAGTGGACAGGGAGGCACCGGGGAGCTGTTTTTT
CDR3 protein: CASSGQGGTGELFF

J gene: TRBJ2-3
V gene: TRBV6-6
clone size: NA
D gene: TRBD2
CDR3 DNA: TGTGCCAGCAGACAACTCGGGACTAGCGGGGGAGATACGCAGTATTTT
CDR3 protein: CASRQLGTSGGDTQYF

J gene: TRBJ2-7
V gene: TRBV18
clone size: NA
D gene: NA
CDR3 DNA: TGTGCCAGCACCCCCGCAGGGGATCTGGGCGAGCAGTACTTC
CDR3 protein: CASTPAGDLGEQYF

J gene: TRBJ1-1
V gene: TRBV5-6
clone size: NA
D gene: NA
CDR3 DNA: TGTGCCAGCAGCTTATTTTCAGGGTACCAACTGAACACTGAAGCTTTCTTT
CDR3 protein: CASSLFSGYQLNTEAFF

J gene: TRBJ1-2
V gene: TRBV28
clone size: NA
D gene: NA
CDR3 DNA: TGTGCCAGCTTATCTATGAGTGGACTAGGCTATTCTGGCTACACCTTC
CDR3 protein: CASLSMSGLGYSGYTF

J gene: TRBJ2-7
V gene: TRBV7-9
clone size: once
D gene: TRBD1
CDR3 DNA: TGTGCCAGCAGTAAAGGGGGCGTTGCCTACGAGCAGTACTTC
CDR3 protein: CASSKGGVAYEQYF

J gene: TRBJ1-4
V gene: TRBV7-8
clone size: few
D gene: NA
CDR3 DNA: TGTGCCAGCAGCTTAGATGGACTGAAAAATGAAAAACTGTTTTTT
CDR3 protein: CASSLDGLKNEKLFF

J gene: TRBJ2-5
V gene: TRBV6-6
clone size: NA
D gene: TRBD1
CDR3 DNA: TGTGCCAGCAGCCCAGGACAGGGGTGGGAAGAGACCCAGTACTTC
CDR3 protein: CASSPGQGWEETQYF

J gene: TRBJ2-5
V gene: TRBV6-1
clone size: NA
D gene: TRBD2
CDR3 DNA: TGTGCCAGCAGTGATAACAGCGGGAGAGGCGAGACCCAGTACTTC
CDR3 protein: CASSDNSGRGETQYF

J gene: TRBJ2-1
V gene: TRBV9
clone size: few
D gene: TRBD2
CDR3 DNA: TGTGCCAGCAGCATCATGGGTAGCGGGAAGGGTGAGCAGTTCTTC
CDR3 protein: CASSIMGSGKGEQFF

J gene: TRBJ2-7
V gene: TRBV6-5
clone size: NA
D gene: TRBD1
CDR3 DNA: TGTGCCAGCCGGCCGGACAGGGACTCCTACGAGCAGTACTTC
CDR3 protein: CASRPDRDSYEQYF

J gene: TRBJ1-5
V gene: TRBV11-2
clone size: NA
D gene: NA
CDR3 DNA: TGTGCCAGCAGCTTAGGGCCGGCCTCGGGGCCCCAGCATTTT
CDR3 protein: CASSLGPASGPQHF

J gene: TRBJ2-1
V gene: TRBV18
clone size: NA
D gene: TRBD2
CDR3 DNA: TGTGCCAGCTCACGGTTATTCGGGAGGGCCAATGAGCAGTTCTTC
CDR3 protein: CASSRLFGRANEQFF

J gene: TRBJ2-1
V gene: TRBV7-9
clone size: NA
D gene: NA
CDR3 DNA: TGTGCCAGCAGCTTAGCGGGAGAATTGGGCAATGAGCAGTTCTTC
CDR3 protein: CASSLAGELGNEQFF

J gene: TRBJ2-1
V gene: TRBV11-2
clone size: NA
D gene: NA
CDR3 DNA: TGTGCCAGCAGCTTAGTCAGGTCATCCTACAATGAGCAGTTCTTC
CDR3 protein: CASSLVRSSYNEQFF

J gene: TRBJ1-2
V gene: TRBV19
clone size: NA
D gene: NA
CDR3 DNA: TGTGCCAGTAGCCAAGGTCGGTCTTCCCGGGATGGCTACACCTTC
CDR3 protein: CASSQGRSSRDGYTF

J gene: TRBJ1-1
V gene: TRBV19
clone size: NA
D gene: NA
CDR3 DNA: TGTGCCAGTAGTATAGTAGGGGTGGGTGGCACTGAAGCTTTCTTT
CDR3 protein: CASSIVGVGGTEAFF

J gene: TRBJ2-2
V gene: TRBV5-1
clone size: NA
D gene: NA
CDR3 DNA: TGCGCCAGCAGCTCATACAGGGTTGCCGGGGAGCTGTTTTTT
CDR3 protein: CASSSYRVAGELFF

J gene: TRBJ2-7
V gene: TRBV5-1
clone size: NA
D gene: NA
CDR3 DNA: TGCGCCAGCAGCCCCGGGAGCTCTACATACGAGCAGTACTTC
CDR3 protein: CASSPGSSTYEQYF

J gene: TRBJ2-5
V gene: TRBV6-1
clone size: NA
D gene: TRBD2
CDR3 DNA: TGTGCCAGCACCGGACTAGGGGTGTCAGAGCCCCAGTACTTC
CDR3 protein: CASTGLGVSEPQYF

J gene: TRBJ2-3
V gene: TRBV28
clone size: NA
D gene: TRBD2
CDR3 DNA: TGTGCCAGCAGTTTTCTGGGCGGGGGTAGCACAGATACGCAGTATTTT
CDR3 protein: CASSFLGGGSTDTQYF

J gene: TRBJ2-7
V gene: TRBV19
clone size: NA
D gene: NA
CDR3 DNA: TGTGCCATACAGGGTATCCGGCCAATCCTCAACGAGCAGTACTTC
CDR3 protein: CAIQGIRPILNEQYF

J gene: TRBJ1-4
V gene: TRBV4-2
clone size: NA
D gene: NA
CDR3 DNA: TGTGCCAGCAGCCAGGTCTTGAGACGGGTTACCAATGAAAAACTGTTTTTT
CDR3 protein: CASSQVLRRVTNEKLFF

J gene: TRBJ1-2
V gene: TRBV5-4
clone size: NA
D gene: TRBD1
CDR3 DNA: TGTGCCAGCAGGACGGGACAGGGTTCGGACTATGGCTACACCTTC
CDR3 protein: CASRTGQGSDYGYTF